A single sample is the source of the 10 T cell receptor beta chains below, sequenced in a study of tumor-infiltrating lymphocytes in localized non-small cell lung cancer. Sequenced by immunoSEQ multiplex PCR; TCRdb stores in-frame clones only, minus some. The profile shows 16,000 or so clones, roughly four fifths of them singletons. The sequencing sample was made of lung tumor tissue. These receptors all stem from a human donor with non-small cell lung cancer.

In its sample, this clone was seen once. Here the CDR3 DNA reads TGCGGGATCGGACAGAACTATGGCTACACCTTC. Translation gives CGIGQNYGYTF. The chain is built from TRBV20-1 and TRBJ1-2; a possible D gene is TRBD1 (6 bases). The germline CDR1 and CDR2 sequences are DFQATT and SNEGSKA (reference sequence). The CDR3 runs 11 residues.

This chain links TRBV4-1 with TRBJ1-1; D is unclear. This CDR3 spans 13 amino acids. V was pared by 0 bases and J by 7 bases, with 9 bases between. From germline, CDR1 is MGHRA and CDR2 YSYEKL. CDR3 coding DNA: TGCGCCAGCAGCCAAGAGACATCGGGTGAAGCTTTCTTT. Its protein is CASSQETSGEAFF.

The chain recombines TRBV5-1 with TRBJ2-5; perhaps TRBD1 as D (6 bases). The CDR3 contains 13 residues. The V gene lost 2 bases and the J gene lost 4 bases, with 9 bases spanning the gap. Germline loops: CDR1 SGHRS, CDR2 YFSETQ. The CDR3 region is CASSFAGAETQYF. CDR3 coding DNA: TGCGCCAGCAGCTTTGCAGGGGCAGAGACCCAGTACTTC.

This clone has a single count. The V gene is TRBV27, the J gene TRBJ1-5; D gene uncertain. This CDR3 comprises 12 residues. Germline CDR1 and CDR2: MNHEY and SMNVEV (reference sequence). V lost 2 bases and J 3 bases, leaving 2 bases between the germline ends. In DNA, the CDR3 is TGTGCCAGCAGTTTAGTCAATCAGCCCCAGCATTTT. It is translated as CASSLVNQPQHF.

The chain carries TRBV29-1 and TRBJ2-5; 9 bases line up with TRBD1. J gave up 6 bases and V 3 bases, and 5 bases lay outside the gene matches. Germline values: CDR1 SQVTM, CDR2 ANQGSEA. This CDR3 contains 13 residues. CDR3 region: CSVEMDRGQTQYF. The CDR3 coding sequence is TGCAGCGTTGAGATGGACAGGGGTCAGACCCAGTACTTC.

V and J are TRBV28 and TRBJ2-3; TRBD2 aligns across 15 bases. Trimming at V came to 8 bases and at J to 0 bases, leaving 9 bases not matched to a gene. Germline loops: CDR1 MDHEN, CDR2 SYDVKM. CDR3 length: 18 residues. As DNA, the CDR3 is TGTGCCAGCTACCCGGGACTAGCGGGGGGCCAAAGCACAGATACGCAGTATTTT. Translated: CASYPGLAGGQSTDTQYF.

This chain joins TRBV11-2 and TRBJ2-7, with TRBD2 matching 13 bases. Losses at the gene ends were 6 bases for V and 2 bases for J; bases not matched to a gene: 10. CDR1 and CDR2 from the germline V gene are SGHAT and FQNNGV. This CDR3 is built from 17 residues. Written as DNA, the CDR3 is TGTGCCAGCAGTCTTTCAATCGGACTAGCGGGGGCCTACGAGCAGTACTTC. Its translation is CASSLSIGLAGAYEQYF.

Sample share makes this clone medium-sized (0.01 to 0.1%). J is TRBJ1-1 and V is TRBV6-1, with D perhaps matching TRBD1 (5 bases). The V gene lost 1 base and the J gene lost 4 bases, with 13 bases spanning the gap. The CDR3 has 15 amino acids. Germline V gene lookup returns CDR1 MNHNS and CDR2 SASEGT. CDR3 residues: CASSEGVGDGTEAFF. DNA of the CDR3: TGTGCCAGCAGTGAAGGGGTGGGGGATGGCACTGAAGCTTTCTTT.

The rearrangement uses TRBV28 and TRBJ2-7; 12 bases are shared with TRBD2. The V gene end was trimmed by 2 bases and the J gene end by 4 bases; junction bases not matched to a gene: 3. CDR3 size: 15 residues. In germline, CDR1 is MDHEN, CDR2 SYDVKM. CDR3 bases: TGTGCCAGCAGTTTAATTACTAGCGGGAGGTACGAGCAGTACTTC. Translating it yields CASSLITSGRYEQYF.

Regarding this clone: A junction boundary mismatches the germline segment, possibly from a read error. The J gene is TRBJ2-5, the V gene TRBV7-3; possible D gene TRBD2, 6 bases. CDR3 length: 13 amino acids. Germline V gene lookup returns CDR1 SGHTA and CDR2 FQGTGA. This CDR3 is CASSSTSLAPHYF. The CDR3 DNA reads as TGTGCCAGCAGCTCCACAAGCCTAGCGCCCCATTACTTC.